The sequence of this T cell receptor (beta chain) was determined in a study of shared clonotypes between healthy human individuals. About the research overall: Participating donors consisted of a couple of women and a few men aged 18 to 49. Researchers assigned three CD4 naive, three CD4 memory, two CD8 naive and one CD8 memory plate to each donor.

Genomic DNA (from each subset) was split evenly across several immunoSEQ plates. The method was immunoSEQ multiplex PCR; TCRdb's version includes in-frame clones alone and lacks a portion of them. The sample has approximately 710,000 clones; roughly 88% are singletons. General study points: How much donors shared clonotypes was expected to be affected by sequencing depth.

V gave up 5 bases and J gave up 5 bases, with 19 bases separating them. The CDR3 consists of 16 residues. Germline V CDR1 and CDR2: SEHNR, FQNEAQ (reference sequence). Comment on this clone: No antigen is known for it.

The rearrangement uses TRBV7-9 and TRBJ2-1, with D maybe TRBD2 (5 bases). The sequenced material came from memory CD8+ T cells from PBMCs. The subset here: CD45RO+ cells pooled with CCR7-negative TemRA cells. This TCR came from a man aged 18-30 years in good health. Some clones in this sample may be carry-over from other donors' samples. The CDR3: CASSLRRVTVNNEQFF. DNA for the CDR3: TGTGCCAGCAGCCTCCGGCGGGTGACTGTGAACAATGAGCAGTTCTTC.